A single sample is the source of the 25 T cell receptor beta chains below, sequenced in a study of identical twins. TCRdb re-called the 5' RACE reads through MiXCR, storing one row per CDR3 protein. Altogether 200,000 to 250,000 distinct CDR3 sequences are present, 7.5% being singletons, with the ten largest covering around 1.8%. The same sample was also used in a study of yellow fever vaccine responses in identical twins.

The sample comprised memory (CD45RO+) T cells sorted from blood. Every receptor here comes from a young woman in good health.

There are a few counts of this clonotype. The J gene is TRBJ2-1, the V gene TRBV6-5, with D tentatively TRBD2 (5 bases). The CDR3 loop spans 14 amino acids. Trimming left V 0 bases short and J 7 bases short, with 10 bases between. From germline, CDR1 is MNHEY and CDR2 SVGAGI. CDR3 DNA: TGTGCCAGCAGTTACTCTGTCAGGAGGAATGAGCAGTTCTTC. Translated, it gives CASSYSVRRNEQFF.

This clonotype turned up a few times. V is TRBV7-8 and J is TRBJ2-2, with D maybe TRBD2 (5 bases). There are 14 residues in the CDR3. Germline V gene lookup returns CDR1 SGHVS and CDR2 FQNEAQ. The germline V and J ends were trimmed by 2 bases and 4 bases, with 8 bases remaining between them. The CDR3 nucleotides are TGTGCCAGCAGCTTAAGCGAGGGCACCGGGGAGCTGTTTTTT. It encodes CASSLSEGTGELFF.

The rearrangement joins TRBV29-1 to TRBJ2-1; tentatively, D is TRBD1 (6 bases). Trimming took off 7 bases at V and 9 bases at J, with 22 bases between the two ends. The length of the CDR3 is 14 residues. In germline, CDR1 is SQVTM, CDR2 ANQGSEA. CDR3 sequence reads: CSASVGAARGEQFF. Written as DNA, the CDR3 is TGCAGCGCGAGTGTGGGGGCCGCCCGGGGTGAGCAGTTCTTC.

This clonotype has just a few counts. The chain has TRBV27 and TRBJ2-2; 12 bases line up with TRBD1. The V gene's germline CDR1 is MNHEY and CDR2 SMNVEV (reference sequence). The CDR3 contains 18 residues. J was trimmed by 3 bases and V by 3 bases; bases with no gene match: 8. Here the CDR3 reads CASSFGDRGRADTGELFF. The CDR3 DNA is TGTGCCAGCAGTTTCGGGGACAGGGGGCGCGCGGACACCGGGGAGCTGTTTTTT.

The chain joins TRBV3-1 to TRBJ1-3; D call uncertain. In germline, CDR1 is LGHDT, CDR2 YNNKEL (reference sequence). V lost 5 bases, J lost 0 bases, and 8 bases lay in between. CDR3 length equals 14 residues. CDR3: CASSVRSSGNTIYF. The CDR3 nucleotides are TGTGCCAGCAGCGTTCGGAGCTCTGGAAACACCATATATTTT.

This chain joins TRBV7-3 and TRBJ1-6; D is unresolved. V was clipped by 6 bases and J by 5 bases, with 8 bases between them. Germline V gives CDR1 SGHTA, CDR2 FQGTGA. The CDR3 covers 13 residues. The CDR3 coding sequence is TGTGCCAGCAGAAAGGGCAATAATTCACCCCTCCACTTT. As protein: CASRKGNNSPLHF.

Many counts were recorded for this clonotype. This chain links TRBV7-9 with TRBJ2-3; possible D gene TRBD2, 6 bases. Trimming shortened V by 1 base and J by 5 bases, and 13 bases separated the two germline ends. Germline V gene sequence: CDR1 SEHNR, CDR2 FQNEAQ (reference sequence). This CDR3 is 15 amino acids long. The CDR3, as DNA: TGTGCCAGCAGCTTAGATGGCGGGACCCGAGATACGCAGTATTTT. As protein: CASSLDGGTRDTQYF.

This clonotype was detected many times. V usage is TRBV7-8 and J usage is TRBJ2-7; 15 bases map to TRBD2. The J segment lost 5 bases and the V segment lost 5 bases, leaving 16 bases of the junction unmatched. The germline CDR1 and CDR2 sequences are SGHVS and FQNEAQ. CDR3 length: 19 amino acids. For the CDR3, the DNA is TGTGCCAGCAGCCTAGACCACGGACTAGCGGGAGGGCCTATCAACGAGCAGTACTTC. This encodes CASSLDHGLAGGPINEQYF. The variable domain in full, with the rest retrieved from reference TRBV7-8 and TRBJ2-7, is GAGVSQSPRYKVAKRGQDVALRCDPISGHVSLFWYQQALGQGPEFLTYFQNEAQLDKSGLPSDRFFAERPEGSVSTLKIQRTQQEDSAVYLCASSLDHGLAGGPINEQYFGPGTRLTVT.

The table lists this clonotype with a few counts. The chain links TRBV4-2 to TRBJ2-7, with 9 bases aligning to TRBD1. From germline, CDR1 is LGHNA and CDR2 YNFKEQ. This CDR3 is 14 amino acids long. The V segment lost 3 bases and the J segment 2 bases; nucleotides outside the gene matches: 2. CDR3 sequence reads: CASSQDRGTYEQYF. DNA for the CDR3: TGTGCCAGCAGCCAGGACAGGGGCACCTACGAGCAGTACTTC.

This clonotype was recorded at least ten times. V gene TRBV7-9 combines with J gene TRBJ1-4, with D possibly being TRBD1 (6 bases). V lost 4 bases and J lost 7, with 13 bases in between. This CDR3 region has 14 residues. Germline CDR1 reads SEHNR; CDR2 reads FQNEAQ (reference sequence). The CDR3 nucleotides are TGTGCCAGCAGCTCGACGGGGGGCGGTGAAAAACTGTTTTTT. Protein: CASSSTGGGEKLFF.

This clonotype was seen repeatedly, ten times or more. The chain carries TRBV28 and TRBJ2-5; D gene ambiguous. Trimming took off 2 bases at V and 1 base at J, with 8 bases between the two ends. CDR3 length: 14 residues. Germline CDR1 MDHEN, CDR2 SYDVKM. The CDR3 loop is CASSLGRLQETQYF. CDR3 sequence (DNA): TGTGCCAGCAGTTTAGGACGGCTCCAAGAGACCCAGTACTTC. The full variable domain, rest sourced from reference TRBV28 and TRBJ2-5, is DVKVTQSSRYLVKRTGEKVFLECVQDMDHENMFWYRQDPGLGLRLIYFSYDVKMKEKGDIPEGYSVSREKKERFSLILESASTNQTSMYLCASSLGRLQETQYFGPGTRLLVL.

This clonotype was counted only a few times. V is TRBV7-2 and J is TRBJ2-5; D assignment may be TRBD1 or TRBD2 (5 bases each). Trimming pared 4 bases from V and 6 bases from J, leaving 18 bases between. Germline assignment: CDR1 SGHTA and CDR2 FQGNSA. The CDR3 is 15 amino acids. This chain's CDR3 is CASSSEWGSLKTQYF. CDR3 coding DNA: TGTGCCAGCAGCTCAGAATGGGGGTCTTTGAAGACCCAGTACTTC.

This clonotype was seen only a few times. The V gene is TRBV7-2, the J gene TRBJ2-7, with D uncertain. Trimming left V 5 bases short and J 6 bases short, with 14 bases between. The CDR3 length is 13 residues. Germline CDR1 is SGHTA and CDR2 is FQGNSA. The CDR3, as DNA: TGTGCCAGCAGCCCAATACCCCTGGGCGAGCAGTACTTC. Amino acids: CASSPIPLGEQYF.

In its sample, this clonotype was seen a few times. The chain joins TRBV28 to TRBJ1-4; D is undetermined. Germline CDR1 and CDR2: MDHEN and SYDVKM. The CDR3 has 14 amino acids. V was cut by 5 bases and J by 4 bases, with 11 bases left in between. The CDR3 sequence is CASSLQALNEKLFF. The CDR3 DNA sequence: TGTGCCAGCAGTCTTCAGGCCCTTAATGAAAAACTGTTTTTT.

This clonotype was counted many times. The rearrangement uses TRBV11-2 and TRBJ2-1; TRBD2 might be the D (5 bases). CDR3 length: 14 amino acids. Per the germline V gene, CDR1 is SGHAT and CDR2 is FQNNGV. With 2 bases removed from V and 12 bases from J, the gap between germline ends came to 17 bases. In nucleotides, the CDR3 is TGTGCCAGCAGCTTATCCGGGGAACCCCAAGGGCAGTTCTTC. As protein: CASSLSGEPQGQFF. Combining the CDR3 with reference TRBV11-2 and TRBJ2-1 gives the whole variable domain EAGVAQSPRYKIIEKRQSVAFWCNPISGHATLYWYQQILGQGPKLLIQFQNNGVVDDSQLPKDRFSAERLKGVDSTLKIQPAKLEDSAVYLCASSLSGEPQGQFFGPGTRLTVL.

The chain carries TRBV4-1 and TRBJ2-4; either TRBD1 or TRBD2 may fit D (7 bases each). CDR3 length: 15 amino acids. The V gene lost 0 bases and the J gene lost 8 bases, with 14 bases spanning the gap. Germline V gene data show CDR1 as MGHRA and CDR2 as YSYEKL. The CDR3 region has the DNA TGCGCCAGCAGCCAAGATGGGGCAGGGGGGGACATTCAGTACTTC. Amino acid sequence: CASSQDGAGGDIQYF.

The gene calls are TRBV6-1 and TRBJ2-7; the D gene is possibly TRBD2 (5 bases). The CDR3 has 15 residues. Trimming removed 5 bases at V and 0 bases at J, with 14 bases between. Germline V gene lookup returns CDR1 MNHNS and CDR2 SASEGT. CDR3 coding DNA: TGTGCCAGCAGTACCGCGGGCCGGAGCTCCTACGAGCAGTACTTC. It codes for CASSTAGRSSYEQYF.

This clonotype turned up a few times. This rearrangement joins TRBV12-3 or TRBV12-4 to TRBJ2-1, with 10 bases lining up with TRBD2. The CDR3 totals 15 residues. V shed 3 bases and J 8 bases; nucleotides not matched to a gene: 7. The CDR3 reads CASSLLAGGGDEQFF. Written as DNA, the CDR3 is TGTGCCAGCAGTTTGTTAGCGGGGGGCGGTGATGAGCAGTTCTTC.

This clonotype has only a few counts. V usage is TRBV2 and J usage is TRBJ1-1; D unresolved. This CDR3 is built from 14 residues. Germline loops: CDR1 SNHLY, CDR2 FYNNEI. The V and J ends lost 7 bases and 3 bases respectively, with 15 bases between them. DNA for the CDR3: TGTGCCAGCACTTCGGAAGTCGGGGACACTGAAGCTTTCTTT. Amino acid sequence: CASTSEVGDTEAFF.

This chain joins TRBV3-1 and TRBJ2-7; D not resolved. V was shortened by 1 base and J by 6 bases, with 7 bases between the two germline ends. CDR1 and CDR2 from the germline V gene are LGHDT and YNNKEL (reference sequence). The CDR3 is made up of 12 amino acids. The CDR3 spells CASSQGAIEQYF. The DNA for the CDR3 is TGTGCCAGCAGCCAAGGGGCGATCGAGCAGTACTTC.

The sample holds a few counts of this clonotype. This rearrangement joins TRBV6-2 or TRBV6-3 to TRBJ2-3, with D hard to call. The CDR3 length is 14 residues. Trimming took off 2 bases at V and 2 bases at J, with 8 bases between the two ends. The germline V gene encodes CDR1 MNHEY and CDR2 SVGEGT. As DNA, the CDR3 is TGTGCCAGCAGTTACCGGATTTCCACAGATACGCAGTATTTT. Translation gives CASSYRISTDTQYF.

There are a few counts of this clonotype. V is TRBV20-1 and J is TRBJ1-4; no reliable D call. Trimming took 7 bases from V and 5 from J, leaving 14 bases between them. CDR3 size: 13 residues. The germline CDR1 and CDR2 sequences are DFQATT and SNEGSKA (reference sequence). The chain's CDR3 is CSVETRGNEKLFF. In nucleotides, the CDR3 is TGCAGTGTTGAGACCAGAGGGAATGAAAAACTGTTTTTT.

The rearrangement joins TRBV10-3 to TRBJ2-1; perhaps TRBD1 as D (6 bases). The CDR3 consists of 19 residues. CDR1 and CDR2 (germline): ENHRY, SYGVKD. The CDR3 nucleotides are TGTACCCGCAGCCCTACGTTACAGACAGGTGGGGCTACCTACAATGAGCAGTTCTTC. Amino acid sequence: CTRSPTLQTGGATYNEQFF.

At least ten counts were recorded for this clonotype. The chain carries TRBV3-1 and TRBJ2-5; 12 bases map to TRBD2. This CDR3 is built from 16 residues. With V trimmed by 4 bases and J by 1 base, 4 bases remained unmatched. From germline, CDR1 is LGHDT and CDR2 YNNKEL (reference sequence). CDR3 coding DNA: TGTGCCAGCAGCCGCCGGACTAGCGGGGCCCAAGAGACCCAGTACTTC. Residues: CASSRRTSGAQETQYF.

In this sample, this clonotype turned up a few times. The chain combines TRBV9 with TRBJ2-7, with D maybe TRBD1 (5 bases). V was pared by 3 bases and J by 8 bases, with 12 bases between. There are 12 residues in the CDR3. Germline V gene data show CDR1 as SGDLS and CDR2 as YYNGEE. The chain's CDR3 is CASSAEVGQQYF. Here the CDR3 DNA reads TGTGCCAGCAGCGCTGAGGTGGGGCAGCAGTACTTC.